Described below is a single TCR beta chain sequence and its context. Its antigen is undetermined. The repertoire was sequenced with immunoSEQ multiplex PCR; TCRdb's copy has only in-frame clones and lacks some. The sample carries about 30,000 clones, roughly two thirds recorded once. This specimen belongs to a study of STAT5B mutations in CD4+ large granular lymphocyte leukemia. Study results and limitations: Patient CD4-sorted repertoires looked more clonal than healthy CD4+ repertoires, even without putative leukemic clones.

The receptor comes from a human donor in good health. Sequenced input: CD4+ T cells from blood buffy coats.

The CDR3 DNA is TGCGCCAGCAGTGTTAAGCCAGGAGACTACGAGCAGTACTTC. It codes for CASSVKPGDYEQYF. The chain couples TRBV10-2 to TRBJ2-7; D not resolved. CDR1 WSHSY and CDR2 SAAADI come from the germline V gene. CDR3 length: 14 amino acids. Trimming removed 4 bases from V and 3 bases from J, with 13 bases in between.